In this sample, the clone carrying this T cell receptor beta chain turned up a few times. The antigen is not known. TCR templates numbering 75,000 to 100,000 were assayed per sample. Using immunoSEQ multiplex PCR, the repertoire was profiled, and TCRdb retains in-frame clones only, with some absent. Counted here are under 85,000 clones, roughly 88% occurring once; the ten biggest clones make up 1.7%. Trimming stripped 0 bases from V and 1 base from J, with 12 bases between. The germline V gene has CDR1 MGHRA and CDR2 YSYEKL. The CDR3 runs to 17 residues. The data were taken from a study of siplizumab effects on memory and regulatory T cells. Study results and limitations: Roughly 80-97% of proliferating clones (CD4+ or CD8+) could not be assigned a naive or memory phenotype. For mappable alloreactive CD4+ clones, the mean Treg-derived fraction was around 64% with siplizumab and 25% to 30% in controls. Poor capture below about 10^-5 frequency left most alloreactive clones unmapped to unstimulated subsets.

This rearrangement joins TRBV4-1 to TRBJ1-4; D unclear. The receptor was isolated from a human donor in good health. The sample comprised Tregs sorted from blood. This chain's CDR3 is CASSQDRVLGTNEKLFF. CDR3 in DNA: TGCGCCAGCAGCCAAGATCGGGTTTTGGGAACTAATGAAAAACTGTTTTTT.